This TCR beta chain was identified during a study of cytomegalovirus exposure and HLA in healthy donors. A remark on this clone: Its antigen is not known.

Study results and caveats: A missense DCLRE1C variant was associated with V- and J-gene trimming of TCR beta chains in a later analysis, and an independent cohort replicated the association.

The study ran its PCR with 60 Vbeta and 13 Jbeta primers. Generated by immunoSEQ multiplex PCR, the TCRdb table keeps only in-frame clones and is missing some. Among around 220,000 clones listed, roughly 83% were seen once. Trimming stripped 6 bases from V and 0 bases from J, with 12 bases between. The CDR3 has 15 amino acids. CDR1 is LNHDA, CDR2 SQIVND, per germline (reference sequence). The sequence was collected from a girl aged 10-17 years in good health and CMV-seronegative. The chain uses TRBV19 and TRBJ2-1; possible D gene TRBD2, 5 bases. Sequenced sample: PBMCs. The CDR3 protein is CASRSPGSSYNEQFF. The CDR3 DNA reads as TGTGCCAGTAGATCCCCGGGGAGCTCCTACAATGAGCAGTTCTTC.